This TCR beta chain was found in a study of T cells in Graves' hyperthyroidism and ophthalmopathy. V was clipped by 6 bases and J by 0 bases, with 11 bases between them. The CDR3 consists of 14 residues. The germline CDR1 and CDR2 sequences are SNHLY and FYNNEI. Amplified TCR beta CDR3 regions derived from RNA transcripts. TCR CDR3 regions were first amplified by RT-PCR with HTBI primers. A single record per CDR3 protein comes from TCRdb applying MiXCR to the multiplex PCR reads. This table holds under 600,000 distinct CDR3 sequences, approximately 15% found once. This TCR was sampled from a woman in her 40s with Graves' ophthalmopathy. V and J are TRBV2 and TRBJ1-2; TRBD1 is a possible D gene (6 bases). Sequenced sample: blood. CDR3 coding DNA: TGTGCCAGCAGACCAGGGGCAACTAACTATGGCTACACCTTC. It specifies CASRPGATNYGYTF.